Below, 30 T cell receptor beta chains from the same sample are listed, as sequenced in a study of blood T cell repertoires in COVID-19. Generated by immunoSEQ multiplex PCR, the TCRdb table keeps only in-frame clones and is missing some. The sample has 310,000 or so clones, 65% to 90% seen once; the top ten hold more than 9%. The sequencing input was PBMCs or T cells enriched from blood (not recorded which). The source is a woman aged 18-29 years who had recovered from COVID-19.

V gene TRBV12-5 combines with J gene TRBJ1-5, with 8 bases aligning to TRBD1. Germline CDR1 reads LGHNT; CDR2 reads FRNRAP. V was pared by 7 bases and J by 4 bases, with 6 bases of the junction left unmatched. The length of the CDR3 is 14 residues. CDR3: CASVPGQGNQPQHF. As DNA, the CDR3 is TGTGCTAGTGTCCCTGGACAGGGTAATCAGCCCCAGCATTTT.

The chain joins TRBV6-5 to TRBJ2-1; D not resolved. The V gene's germline CDR1 is MNHEY and CDR2 SVGAGI. V lost 5 bases and J lost 5, with 7 bases in between. This CDR3 contains 12 residues. CDR3: CASSKSNNEQFF. In DNA, the CDR3 is TGTGCCAGCAGTAAATCAAACAATGAGCAGTTCTTC.

The gene calls are TRBV5-6 and TRBJ1-2; TRBD1 might be the D (5 bases). The length of the CDR3 is 11 residues. V lost 6 bases, J lost 5 bases, and 8 bases lay in between. The germline V gene encodes CDR1 SGHDT and CDR2 YYEEEE. CDR3 sequence reads: CASTRQYGYTF. In DNA form, the CDR3 reads TGTGCCAGCACCAGACAGTATGGCTACACCTTC.

CDR3 protein: CASTAGEVNEQFF. In nucleotides, the CDR3 is TGTGCCAGCACGGCGGGAGAGGTAAATGAGCAGTTCTTC. The V call is TRBV2, the J call TRBJ2-1; the match to TRBD2 covers 7 bases. The germline CDR1 and CDR2 sequences are SNHLY and FYNNEI. V shed 7 bases and J 7 bases; nucleotides not matched to a gene: 7. The CDR3 has 13 residues.

The gene calls are TRBV12-3 or TRBV12-4 and TRBJ1-1; D call uncertain. CDR3 length equals 13 residues. Trimming pared 1 base from V and 6 bases from J, leaving 9 bases between. Written as DNA, the CDR3 is TGTGCCAGCAGTTTAGGGTGGAGGGCTGAAGCTTTCTTT. Amino acid sequence: CASSLGWRAEAFF.

This chain connects TRBV28 to TRBJ2-7; D might be TRBD1 (5 bases). Trimming stripped 3 bases from V and 1 base from J, with 10 bases between. The CDR3 is made up of 14 amino acids. Germline V CDR1 and CDR2: MDHEN, SYDVKM. CDR3 amino acids: CASSFSTESYEQYF. The CDR3 nucleotides read TGTGCCAGCAGTTTCTCGACAGAGTCCTACGAGCAGTACTTC.

CDR3 protein: CASSSYAVSNYGYTF. Written as DNA, the CDR3 is TGTGCCAGCAGCTCCTACGCCGTCTCTAACTATGGCTACACCTTC. The chain joins TRBV7-6 to TRBJ1-2; D not certain. V lost 4 bases and J lost 0, with 12 bases in between. The germline gives CDR1 SGHVS, CDR2 FNYEAQ. The CDR3 has 15 residues.

The chain is built from TRBV30 and TRBJ2-7; tentative D call: TRBD2 (5 bases). Germline CDR1 is GTSNPN and CDR2 is SVGIG (reference sequence). The CDR3 consists of 14 residues. V was shortened by 3 bases and J by 4 bases, with 16 bases between the two germline ends. The chain's CDR3 is CAWSRGPARYEQYF. DNA of the CDR3: TGTGCCTGGAGCCGGGGTCCCGCCCGTTACGAGCAGTACTTC.

This clone was recorded a few times. The rearrangement joins TRBV30 to TRBJ2-7; 9 positions match TRBD2. V dropped 0 bases and J dropped 5; count of bases not matched to a gene: 11. The CDR3 totals 16 residues. Germline V CDR1 and CDR2: GTSNPN, SVGIG (reference sequence). CDR3 DNA: TGTGCCTGGAGTGTACTGGGAAGCGGGAGGTTCCACGAGCAGTACTTC. It is translated as CAWSVLGSGRFHEQYF. The full variable domain, its missing parts supplied by reference TRBV30 and TRBJ2-7, is SQTIHQWPATLVQPVGSPLSLECTVEGTSNPNLYWYRQAAGRGLQLLFYSVGIGQISSEVPQNLSASRPQDRQFILSSKKLLLSDSGFYLCAWSVLGSGRFHEQYFGPGTRLTVT.

This chain connects TRBV7-2 to TRBJ1-3; D gene uncertain. Trimming took off 2 bases at V and 10 bases at J, with 27 bases between the two ends. This CDR3 spans 18 amino acids. Germline V gene data show CDR1 as SGHTA and CDR2 as FQGNSA. CDR3 in DNA: TGTGCCAGCAGCTTATCCGGCGGATCTCTCAGTCAATTGAGGACCATATATTTT. Its protein is CASSLSGGSLSQLRTIYF.

The rearrangement joins TRBV7-9 to TRBJ2-3, with a weak D call TRBD2 (6 bases). The CDR3 loop spans 14 amino acids. Trimming removed 5 bases from V and 2 bases from J, with 11 bases in between. CDR1 is SEHNR and CDR2 is FQNEAQ in the germline V gene (reference sequence). As DNA, the CDR3 is TGTGCCAGCAGCCGACCGGGGGTCACAGATACGCAGTATTTT. Translating it yields CASSRPGVTDTQYF.

This clone was picked up one time. The gene calls are TRBV25-1 and TRBJ2-7, with TRBD2 matching over 13 bases. Germline assignment: CDR1 MGHDK and CDR2 SYGVNS. V lost 3 bases and J lost 4; bases outside the gene matches: 9. CDR3 size: 17 residues. CDR3 protein: CASSDVRTSGSSYEQYF. The CDR3 DNA is TGTGCCAGCAGTGACGTTAGGACTAGCGGGAGTTCGTACGAGCAGTACTTC.

The chain couples TRBV5-1 to TRBJ2-1; 7 bases map to TRBD2. The CDR3 has 16 amino acids. Per the germline V gene, CDR1 is SGHRS and CDR2 is YFSETQ. Trimming took 0 bases from V and 3 from J; bases not matched to a gene: 6. This CDR3 reads CASSLGGSGVYNEQFF. In DNA, the CDR3 is TGCGCCAGCAGCTTGGGCGGCAGCGGGGTCTACAATGAGCAGTTCTTC. Full variable domain (rest looked up from reference TRBV5-1 and TRBJ2-1): KAGVTQTPRYLIKTRGQQVTLSCSPISGHRSVSWYQQTPGQGLQFLFEYFSETQRNKGNFPGRFSGRQFSNSRSEMNVSTLELGDSALYLCASSLGGSGVYNEQFFGPGTRLTVL.

The chain has TRBV25-1 and TRBJ2-3; unclear D gene. V was trimmed by 8 bases and J by 5 bases, leaving 5 bases between them. CDR3 length: 10 residues. Germline lookup yields CDR1 MGHDK and CDR2 SYGVNS. This CDR3 reads CASSLDTQYF. CDR3 DNA: TGTGCCAGCTCTCTAGATACGCAGTATTTT.

The chain combines TRBV9 with TRBJ2-7, with TRBD1 as a possible D gene (6 bases). V dropped 3 bases and J dropped 3 bases, with 22 bases sitting between them. This CDR3 is built from 17 residues. Germline CDR1 SGDLS, CDR2 YYNGEE. CDR3 DNA: TGTGCCAGCAGCGGAGGTTTTGGACAGTATCCCCTCTACGAGCAGTACTTC. This encodes CASSGGFGQYPLYEQYF.

The table lists this clone with a few counts. J is TRBJ1-4 and V is TRBV19, with D hard to call. Trimming shortened V by 5 bases and J by 0 bases, and 16 bases separated the two germline ends. The CDR3 spans 17 residues. Germline CDR1 LNHDA, CDR2 SQIVND (reference sequence). CDR3 protein: CASSLQVAIATNEKLFF. CDR3 sequence (DNA): TGTGCCAGTAGTCTTCAGGTTGCAATTGCAACTAATGAAAAACTGTTTTTT.

The CDR3 nucleotides read TGTGCTAGTGGTTCGACTCCACCGGCAACAGGGCTCACTGAAGCTTTCTTT. Translation: CASGSTPPATGLTEAFF. This sequence joins TRBV12-5 and TRBJ1-1; D is possibly TRBD1 (6 bases). V was trimmed by 4 bases and J by 4 bases, leaving 22 bases between them. Germline loops: CDR1 LGHNT, CDR2 FRNRAP. The CDR3 length is 17 residues.

This clone has just one count. CDR3: CAWDDSRAFF. The CDR3 coding sequence is TGTGCCTGGGATGACAGTAGAGCTTTCTTT. The chain recombines TRBV30 with TRBJ1-1; D possibly corresponds to TRBD1 (5 bases). The ends were cut back, 5 bases at V and 10 bases at J, with 11 bases in the middle. CDR1 GTSNPN and CDR2 SVGIG come from the germline V gene (reference sequence). CDR3 length equals 10 residues. Full variable domain (remainder filled in from reference TRBV30 and TRBJ1-1): SQTIHQWPATLVQPVGSPLSLECTVEGTSNPNLYWYRQAAGRGLQLLFYSVGIGQISSEVPQNLSASRPQDRQFILSSKKLLLSDSGFYLCAWDDSRAFFGQGTRLTVV.

This clone turned up a few times. In nucleotides, the CDR3 is TGTGCCAGCAGCCCCACAGGGGGGGTACACGAGCAGTACTTC. Translation gives CASSPTGGVHEQYF. J is TRBJ2-7 and V is TRBV11-2, with D possibly matching TRBD1 (8 bases). The V gene lost 5 bases and the J gene lost 5 bases, with 16 bases spanning the gap. CDR1 and CDR2 (germline): SGHAT, FQNNGV. The CDR3 extends over 14 amino acids.

V is TRBV10-2 and J is TRBJ1-2, with D tentatively TRBD1 (5 bases). The V end lost 0 bases, the J end lost 4 bases, and 15 bases lay between the germline ends. CDR3 length: 16 amino acids. Germline CDR1 WSHSY, CDR2 SAAADI. In DNA, the CDR3 is TGCGCCAGCAGTGAGTCGAGGACACCGGGGGGCTATGGCTACACCTTC. It specifies CASSESRTPGGYGYTF.

V is TRBV11-2 and J is TRBJ1-3; D is perhaps TRBD1 (5 bases). With 1 base removed from V and 3 bases from J, the gap between germline ends came to 13 bases. Germline CDR1 reads SGHAT; CDR2 reads FQNNGV. The CDR3 length is 16 residues. CDR3 in amino acids: CASSLGGREGGNTIYF. DNA for the CDR3: TGTGCCAGCAGCTTAGGTGGCAGGGAAGGTGGAAACACCATATATTTT.

The rearrangement links TRBV30 to TRBJ1-1; 8 bases fit TRBD1. CDR1 GTSNPN and CDR2 SVGIG come from the germline V gene (reference sequence). The trim removed 7 bases at V and 7 bases at J, leaving 17 bases unmatched. The CDR3 consists of 15 residues. In nucleotides, the CDR3 is TGTGCCTTCGGACAGGGCCGGATGGCGGGCCATGAAGCTTTCTTT. Protein: CAFGQGRMAGHEAFF.

This clone was detected once. J is TRBJ1-1 and V is TRBV21-1. TRBV21-1 counts as a pseudogene. The length of the CDR3 is 17 residues. The CDR3 loop is CASSKVPPFGENTEAFF. The CDR3 DNA sequence: TGTGCCAGCAGCAAAGTCCCACCCTTTGGAGAGAACACTGAAGCTTTCTTT.

V is TRBV5-1 and J is TRBJ2-2; TRBD1 agrees at 7 bases. Trimming cost V 3 bases and J 3 bases; bases outside gene matches: 8. This CDR3 is 16 amino acids long. Germline values: CDR1 SGHRS, CDR2 YFSETQ. CDR3 sequence: CASSYNRGMDTGELFF. DNA for the CDR3: TGCGCCAGCAGCTACAACAGGGGTATGGACACCGGGGAGCTGTTTTTT.

J is TRBJ2-1 and V is TRBV29-1, with D possibly matching TRBD2 (6 bases). V lost 4 bases, J lost 4 bases, and 14 bases lay in between. The germline CDR1 and CDR2 sequences are SQVTM and ANQGSEA. This CDR3 spans 14 amino acids. For the CDR3, the DNA is TGCAGCGTTGCATTCCGGGACTTATACAATGAGCAGTTCTTC. This encodes CSVAFRDLYNEQFF.

CDR3 amino acids: CASSLISPGPTDTQYF. The CDR3 bases are TGTGCCAGCAGTTTAATTTCCCCAGGGCCCACAGATACGCAGTATTTT. The chain links TRBV27 to TRBJ2-3, with a possible D match to TRBD1 (5 bases). V lost 2 bases, J lost 2 bases, and 14 bases lay in between. The CDR3 sequence is 16 residues long. Germline V gives CDR1 MNHEY, CDR2 SMNVEV (reference sequence).

V gene TRBV10-1 combines with J gene TRBJ2-3; D is uncertain. Looked up from germline, CDR1 is WNHNN and CDR2 is SYGVQD (reference sequence). V was cut by 6 bases and J by 2 bases, with 6 bases left in between. The CDR3 is made up of 12 amino acids. The CDR3 DNA reads as TGCGCCAGCAGCCCTAACACAGATACGCAGTATTTT. It encodes CASSPNTDTQYF.

The rearrangement joins TRBV6-5 to TRBJ1-1; D is perhaps TRBD1 (5 bases). The V and J ends lost 10 bases and 3 bases respectively, with 15 bases between them. Per the germline V gene, CDR1 is MNHEY and CDR2 is SVGAGI. This CDR3 has 13 amino acids. DNA for the CDR3: TGTGCCACATTTCGGGGGATAGACACTGAAGCTTTCTTT. Protein: CATFRGIDTEAFF.

This clone was counted ten times or more. This chain joins TRBV28 and TRBJ2-2, with D tentatively TRBD1 (5 bases). V was pared by 6 bases and J by 3 bases, with 14 bases between. The CDR3 runs to 15 residues. Per germline, CDR1 MDHEN and CDR2 SYDVKM. CDR3 sequence (DNA): TGTGCCAGCAGCCAGGGCGGTATCGACACCGGGGAGCTGTTTTTT. Translated, it gives CASSQGGIDTGELFF.

The chain recombines TRBV2 with TRBJ1-1; TRBD1 might be the D (6 bases). This CDR3 has 13 residues. Germline-derived CDR1 and CDR2 are SNHLY and FYNNEI. V was cut by 6 bases and J by 3 bases, with 11 bases left in between. The CDR3: CASRPTGYTEAFF. The CDR3 nucleotides read TGTGCCAGCAGGCCCACAGGGTACACTGAAGCTTTCTTT.